The clone carrying this T cell receptor beta chain was counted many times. The antigen is unknown. V shed 1 base and J shed 7 bases, with 4 bases lying between them. CDR1 MGHDK and CDR2 SYGVNS come from the germline V gene. The CDR3 runs 11 residues. The source material, RNA transcripts, was used to amplify TCR beta CDR3 regions. Using the HTBI primer set, a first-round RT-PCR was run on the TCR CDR3. TCRdb passed the multiplex PCR reads through MiXCR, listing each CDR3 protein once. The profile covers a few hundred thousand distinct CDR3 sequences, with 35% to 55% appearing a single time and about 8.2% taken by the ten largest. This sample stems from a study of T cells in Graves' hyperthyroidism and ophthalmopathy. Study results and limitations: Ophthalmopathy was distinguished from stable hyperthyroidism by 13 V-J signatures. Clonotypes that were expanded in thyroid above 0.001 mostly appeared in blood too.

It was uncontrolled infection, other autoimmune disease, pregnancy or lactation that excluded patients. The clonotype was recovered from a woman under 30 with Graves' hyperthyroidism. The chain combines TRBV25-1 with TRBJ2-5, with unresolved D. The sequenced sample consisted of peripheral blood or thyroid tissue (not recorded which). The CDR3 sequence is CASSESGTQYF. The CDR3 bases are TGTGCCAGCAGTGAATCGGGGACCCAGTACTTC.